The sequence of this T cell receptor beta chain was determined in a study of shared clonotypes between healthy human individuals. A note on this clone: The target antigen is unknown.

The split of CD4+ cells yielded CD45RA+ naive and CD45RA-negative memory subsets. TCRdb's table, derived via immunoSEQ multiplex PCR, lists solely in-frame clones and lacks some. The sample gives about a million clones, approximately 80% of which show up once; 0.85% to 1% is in the top ten. Study results and caveats: The four-donor shared clonotypes exceeded non-shared clonotypes in generation probability, with non-shared ones scoring lower. Only blood samples were collected, and tissue repertoires likely differ.

This sequence was found in a man younger than 30 in good health. Some clones in this sample may be carry-over from other donors' samples. Sequenced material: memory CD4+ T cells from PBMCs. Subset meaning: CD45RA-negative fraction.

The DNA for the CDR3 is TGTGCCTGGAGTGGCGGGGGACAACAGGGGTTGCGGGAAAAACTGTTTTTT. It translates to CAWSGGGQQGLREKLFF. The chain couples TRBV30 to TRBJ1-4; 7 nucleotides agree with TRBD1. The CDR3 is 17 amino acids. V lost 1 base to trimming and J lost 8 bases; unmatched junction nucleotides: 16. The V gene's germline CDR1 is GTSNPN and CDR2 SVGIG (reference sequence).